This T cell receptor beta chain came from a study of OX40 agonist ivuxolimab in advanced cancers. Overall study context: Three patients showed partial responses: one hepatocellular carcinoma and two cutaneous melanoma cases. General study results and limits: Dosing at 0.1 to 3.0 mg/kg was accompanied by clonal expansion of CD4+ and CD8+ blood T cells by week 6.

To note about this clone: No antigen is known for it.

Trimming pared 5 bases from V and 2 bases from J, leaving 10 bases between. Germline loops: CDR1 SGHTA, CDR2 FQGNSA. CDR3 length: 13 residues. The protocol was immunoSEQ multiplex PCR, while the TCRdb copy is restricted to in-frame clones and leaves out a portion. The data show some 46,000 clones, roughly 87% seen once. V and J are TRBV7-2 and TRBJ2-7; perhaps D is TRBD1 or TRBD2 (5 bases each). The sequence was collected from an adult with an advanced solid tumor such as melanoma, head and neck, liver or kidney cancer. Specimen: CD4+ or CD8+ T cells sorted from blood, collected in a trial of the OX40 agonist ivuxolimab. The CDR3 sequence is CASSQGPTYEQYF. The CDR3 DNA reads as TGTGCCAGCAGCCAGGGACCGACCTACGAGCAGTACTTC. Full variable domain (outside the CDR3, taken from reference TRBV7-2 and TRBJ2-7): GAGVSQSPSNKVTEKGKDVELRCDPISGHTALYWYRQSLGQGLEFLIYFQGNSAPDKSGLPSDRFSAERTGGSVSTLTIQRTQQEDSAVYLCASSQGPTYEQYFGPGTRLTVT.